This entry lists 12 T cell receptor beta chains sequenced from one sample in a study of graft-versus-host responses after intestinal transplantation. The table came from immunoSEQ multiplex PCR; TCRdb's copy has only in-frame clones and leaves some out. The sample has about 15,000 clones, about 74% seen once. Grafts had their tissue processed, releasing intraepithelial and lamina propria lymphocytes. This specimen consisted of ileum tissue, obtained 14 days after transplant. The receptors derive from a human patient who received an intestinal transplant, so some T cells may come from the graft donor.

The J gene is TRBJ2-1, the V gene TRBV7-3, with 7 bases that match TRBD2. The V gene's germline CDR1 is SGHTA and CDR2 FQGTGA. The CDR3 runs 15 residues. The V and J ends lost 0 bases and 9 bases, in that order; junction bases with no gene match: 8. DNA for the CDR3: TGTGCCAGCAGCTTAACCCCCTACACGGGAGGTGAGCAGTTCTTC. Its protein product is CASSLTPYTGGEQFF.

This clone has only a few counts. The chain employs TRBV15 and TRBJ1-1; 7 nucleotides align to TRBD1. Trimming removed 3 bases from V and 8 bases from J; junction bases left unmatched: 6. The CDR3 is 13 residues long. Germline V CDR1 and CDR2: LNHNV, YYDKDF (reference sequence). This CDR3 is CATSRRGQTEAFF. CDR3 in DNA: TGTGCCACCAGCAGGAGGGGGCAGACCGAAGCTTTCTTT.

The CDR3 loop reads CASRPGLADEQFF. As DNA, the CDR3 is TGCGCCAGCAGACCTGGACTAGCCGATGAGCAGTTCTTC. The chain employs TRBV5-1 and TRBJ2-1; 8 bases align to TRBD2. The CDR3 contains 13 residues. V lost 5 bases and J lost 8; bases outside the gene matches: 6. In germline, CDR1 is SGHRS, CDR2 YFSETQ.

This chain uses TRBV7-3 with TRBJ2-2; 8 nucleotides agree with TRBD1. The germline CDR1 and CDR2 sequences are SGHTA and FQGTGA. The CDR3 loop spans 15 amino acids. The trim removed 6 bases at V and 1 base at J, leaving 4 bases unmatched. Here the CDR3 reads CASRPTGGNTGELFF. CDR3 coding DNA: TGTGCCAGCAGACCTACAGGGGGGAACACCGGGGAGCTGTTTTTT.

CDR3 loop: CASSLEGVEQYF. CDR3 nucleotides: TGTGCCAGCAGCTTGGAAGGGGTCGAGCAGTACTTC. The V and J genes are TRBV5-4 and TRBJ2-7, with D perhaps matching TRBD1 (5 bases). Trimming removed 0 bases at V and 6 bases at J, with 7 bases between. Germline CDR1 and CDR2: SGHNT and YYREEE (reference sequence). CDR3 length equals 12 residues. The whole variable domain, filled in from reference TRBV5-4 and TRBJ2-7, reads ETGVTQSPTHLIKTRGQQVTLRCSSQSGHNTVSWYQQALGQGPQFIFQYYREEENGRGNFPPRFSGLQFPNYSSELNVNALELDDSALYLCASSLEGVEQYFGPGTRLTVT.

As for this clone: The junction departs from germline at one end; a sequencing error may be responsible. The J gene is TRBJ2-3, the V gene TRBV6-6; D perhaps matches TRBD2 (6 bases). From germline, CDR1 is MNHNY and CDR2 SVGAGI (reference sequence). This CDR3 has 14 residues. The CDR3 region is CAISEGTSTDTQYF. CDR3 in DNA: TGTGCCATCAGTGAGGGGACTAGCACAGATACGCAGTATTTT.

The chain recombines TRBV7-3 with TRBJ2-7; D is unresolved. The CDR3 extends over 16 amino acids. Deletions cut 2 bases from V and 0 bases from J, with 14 bases between. Germline CDR1 reads SGHTA; CDR2 reads FQGTGA. The CDR3 loop is CASSLWVPAISYEQYF. CDR3 in DNA: TGTGCCAGCAGCTTATGGGTTCCAGCGATCTCCTACGAGCAGTACTTC.

The gene calls are TRBV6-5 and TRBJ2-1; 13 bases are a match to TRBD2. The CDR3 loop spans 15 amino acids. The ends lost 5 bases at V and 8 bases at J; junction bases unmatched: 6. The germline V gene has CDR1 MNHEY and CDR2 SVGAGI. The CDR3 protein is CASSRTSGSDYEQFF. CDR3 nucleotides: TGTGCCAGCAGTCGGACTAGCGGGAGTGACTATGAGCAGTTCTTC.

The V and J genes are TRBV28 and TRBJ2-5; a possible D gene is TRBD1 (6 bases). The CDR3 covers 14 residues. V lost 5 bases and J 2 bases, leaving 12 bases between the germline ends. Germline V CDR1 and CDR2: MDHEN, SYDVKM. In DNA, the CDR3 is TGTGCCAGCAGTCTAAAAGGGGGTCAAGAGACCCAGTACTTC. This translates into CASSLKGGQETQYF.

This clone was seen a handful of times. The CDR3 loop is CASSSQADTEAFF. CDR3 bases: TGTGCCAGCAGCTCCCAGGCTGACACTGAAGCTTTCTTT. The chain recombines TRBV7-9 with TRBJ1-1; no clear D. This CDR3 has 13 residues. CDR1 SEHNR and CDR2 FQNEAQ come from the germline V gene (reference sequence). Between the trimmed V and J ends, which lost 4 bases and 3 bases, there was a span of 9 bases.

The chain joins TRBV29-1 to TRBJ2-3; 14 bases match TRBD2. Trimming took 7 bases from V and 10 from J; bases not matched to a gene: 10. The CDR3 is made up of 14 amino acids. Germline lookup yields CDR1 SQVTM and CDR2 ANQGSEA. CDR3 DNA: TGCAGCGCCGGGACTAGCGGGGGCCTTAATTCGCAGTATTTT. Protein: CSAGTSGGLNSQYF.

The chain couples TRBV7-6 to TRBJ1-3; the D is unclear. The V end was cut by 5 bases, the J end by 2 bases, with 22 bases between. CDR1 is SGHVS, CDR2 FNYEAQ, per germline. This CDR3 spans 18 amino acids. In DNA form, the CDR3 reads TGTGCCAGCAGCCCCCACGACCAGGCGGGAGGTCCTGGAAACACCATATATTTT. Translation gives CASSPHDQAGGPGNTIYF.